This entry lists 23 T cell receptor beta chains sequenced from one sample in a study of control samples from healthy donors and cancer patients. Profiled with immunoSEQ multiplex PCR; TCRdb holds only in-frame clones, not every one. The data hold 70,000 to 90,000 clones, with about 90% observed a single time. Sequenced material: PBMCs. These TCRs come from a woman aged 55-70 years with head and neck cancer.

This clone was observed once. CDR3: CASSLALQGSGANVLTF. CDR3 DNA: TGCGCCAGCAGCTTGGCCTTACAGGGTTCTGGGGCCAACGTCCTGACTTTC. The J gene is TRBJ2-6, the V gene TRBV5-1, with D possibly being TRBD1 (6 bases). Germline loops: CDR1 SGHRS, CDR2 YFSETQ. V lost 0 bases to trimming and J lost 1 base, with 11 bases between them. The CDR3 is made up of 17 amino acids.

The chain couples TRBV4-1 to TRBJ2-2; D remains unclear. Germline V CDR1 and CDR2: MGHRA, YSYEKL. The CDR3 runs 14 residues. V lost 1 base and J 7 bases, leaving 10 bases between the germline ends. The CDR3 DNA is TGCGCCAGCAGCCAAGGACTTGCCGGCGGGGAGCTGTTTTTT. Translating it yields CASSQGLAGGELFF.

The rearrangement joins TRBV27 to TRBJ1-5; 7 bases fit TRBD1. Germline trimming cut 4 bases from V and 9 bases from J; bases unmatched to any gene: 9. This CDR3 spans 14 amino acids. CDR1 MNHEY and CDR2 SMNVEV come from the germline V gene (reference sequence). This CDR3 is CASSSGTVSWPQHF. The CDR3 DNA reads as TGTGCCAGCAGTTCTGGGACAGTTAGCTGGCCCCAGCATTTT.

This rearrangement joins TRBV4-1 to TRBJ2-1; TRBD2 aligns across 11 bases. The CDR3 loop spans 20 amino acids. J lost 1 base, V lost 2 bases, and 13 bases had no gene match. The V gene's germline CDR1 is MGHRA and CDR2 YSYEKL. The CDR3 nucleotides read TGCGCCAGCAGCCAACTCCGAGCGACTAGCGGGATTCTTTCCTACAATGAGCAGTTCTTC. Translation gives CASSQLRATSGILSYNEQFF.

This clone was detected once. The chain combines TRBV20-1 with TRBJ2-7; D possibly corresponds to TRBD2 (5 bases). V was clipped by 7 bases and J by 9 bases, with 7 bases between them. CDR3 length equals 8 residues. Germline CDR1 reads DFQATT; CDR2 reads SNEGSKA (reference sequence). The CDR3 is CSVSGQYF. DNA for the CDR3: TGCAGTGTCAGCGGGCAGTACTTC.

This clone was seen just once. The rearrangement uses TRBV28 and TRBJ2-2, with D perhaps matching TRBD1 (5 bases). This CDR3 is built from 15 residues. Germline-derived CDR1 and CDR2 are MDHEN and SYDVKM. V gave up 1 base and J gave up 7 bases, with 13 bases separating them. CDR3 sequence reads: CASSLLQGRNGELFF. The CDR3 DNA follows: TGTGCCAGCAGTTTATTGCAGGGTCGGAACGGGGAGCTGTTTTTT.

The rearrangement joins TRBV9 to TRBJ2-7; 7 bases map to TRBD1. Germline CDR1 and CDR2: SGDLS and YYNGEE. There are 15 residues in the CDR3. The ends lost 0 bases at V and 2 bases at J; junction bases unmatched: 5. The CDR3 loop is CASSVDAGTAYEQYF. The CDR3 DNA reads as TGTGCCAGCAGCGTAGATGCCGGGACAGCCTACGAGCAGTACTTC.

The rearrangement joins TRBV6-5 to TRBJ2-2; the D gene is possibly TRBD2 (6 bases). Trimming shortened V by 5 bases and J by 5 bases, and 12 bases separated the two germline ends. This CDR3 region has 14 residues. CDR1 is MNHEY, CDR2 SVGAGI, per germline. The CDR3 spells CASSLGRGTGELFF. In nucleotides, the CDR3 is TGTGCCAGCAGTCTCGGGAGAGGGACCGGGGAGCTGTTTTTT.

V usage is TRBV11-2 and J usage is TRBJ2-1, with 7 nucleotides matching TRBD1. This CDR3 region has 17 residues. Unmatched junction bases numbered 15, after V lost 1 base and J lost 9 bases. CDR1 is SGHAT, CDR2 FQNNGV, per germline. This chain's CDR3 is CASSLAAGGPAQGEQFF. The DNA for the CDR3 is TGTGCCAGCAGCTTAGCGGCAGGGGGACCCGCGCAGGGTGAGCAGTTCTTC.

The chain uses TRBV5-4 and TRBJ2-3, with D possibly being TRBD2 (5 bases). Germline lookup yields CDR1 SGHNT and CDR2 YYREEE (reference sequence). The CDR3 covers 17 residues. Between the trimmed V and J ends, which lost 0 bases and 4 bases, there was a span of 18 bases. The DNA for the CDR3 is TGTGCCAGCAGCTTGGTCGACTACCAAATAAGAGCAGATACGCAGTATTTT. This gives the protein CASSLVDYQIRADTQYF.

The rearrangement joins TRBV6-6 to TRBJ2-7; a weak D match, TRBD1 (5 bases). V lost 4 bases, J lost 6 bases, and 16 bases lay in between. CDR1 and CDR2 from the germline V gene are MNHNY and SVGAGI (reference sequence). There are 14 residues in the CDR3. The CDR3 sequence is CASSSSDCRGEQYF. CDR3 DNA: TGTGCCAGCAGTTCAAGCGACTGTAGGGGCGAGCAGTACTTC.

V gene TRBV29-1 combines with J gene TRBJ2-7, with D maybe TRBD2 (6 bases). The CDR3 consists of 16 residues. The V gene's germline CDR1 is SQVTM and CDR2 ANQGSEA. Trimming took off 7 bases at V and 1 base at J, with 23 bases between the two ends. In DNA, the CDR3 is TGCAGCGCTGGGCGGATGCGGGGTGGGGTTTCCTACGAGCAGTACTTC. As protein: CSAGRMRGGVSYEQYF.

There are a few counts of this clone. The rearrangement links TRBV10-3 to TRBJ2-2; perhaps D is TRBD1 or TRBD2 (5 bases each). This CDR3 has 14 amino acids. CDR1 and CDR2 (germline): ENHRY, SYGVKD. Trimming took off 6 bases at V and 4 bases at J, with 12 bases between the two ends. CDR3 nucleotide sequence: TGTGCCATCAGGAGCAGGGCGGGCACCGGGGAGCTGTTTTTT. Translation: CAIRSRAGTGELFF.

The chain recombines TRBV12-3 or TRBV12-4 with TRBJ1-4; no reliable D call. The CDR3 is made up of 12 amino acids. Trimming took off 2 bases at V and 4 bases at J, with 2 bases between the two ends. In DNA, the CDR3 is TGTGCCAGCAGTTTATATAATGAAAAACTGTTTTTT. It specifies CASSLYNEKLFF.

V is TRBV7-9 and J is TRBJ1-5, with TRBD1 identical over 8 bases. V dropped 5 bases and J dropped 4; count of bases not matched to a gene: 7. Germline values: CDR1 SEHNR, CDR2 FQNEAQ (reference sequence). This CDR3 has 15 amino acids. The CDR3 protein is CASSADDRGNQPQHF. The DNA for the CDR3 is TGTGCCAGCAGCGCCGATGACAGGGGTAATCAGCCCCAGCATTTT.

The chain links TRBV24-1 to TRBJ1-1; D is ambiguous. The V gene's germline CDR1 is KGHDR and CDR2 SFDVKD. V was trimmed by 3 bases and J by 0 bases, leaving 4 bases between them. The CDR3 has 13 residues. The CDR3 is CATSDLMNTEAFF. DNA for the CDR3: TGTGCCACCAGTGATCTAATGAACACTGAAGCTTTCTTT.

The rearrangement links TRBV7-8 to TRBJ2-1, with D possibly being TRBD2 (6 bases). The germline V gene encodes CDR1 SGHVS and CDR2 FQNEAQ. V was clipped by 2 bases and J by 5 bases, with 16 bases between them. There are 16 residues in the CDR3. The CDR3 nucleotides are TGTGCCAGCAGCTTATTGGGGCGGGAAGGGGACAATGAGCAGTTCTTC. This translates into CASSLLGREGDNEQFF.

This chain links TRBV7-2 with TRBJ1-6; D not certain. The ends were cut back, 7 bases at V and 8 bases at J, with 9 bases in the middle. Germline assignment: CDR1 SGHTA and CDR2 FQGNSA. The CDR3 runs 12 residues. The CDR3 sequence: CASNIDHSPLHF. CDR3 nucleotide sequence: TGTGCCAGCAACATCGACCATTCACCCCTCCACTTT.

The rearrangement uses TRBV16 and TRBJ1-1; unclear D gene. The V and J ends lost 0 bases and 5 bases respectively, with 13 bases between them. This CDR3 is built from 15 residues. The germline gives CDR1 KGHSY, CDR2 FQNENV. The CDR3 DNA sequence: TGTGCCAGCAGCCAATCGGCCCCGGGGAGGACTGAAGCTTTCTTT. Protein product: CASSQSAPGRTEAFF.

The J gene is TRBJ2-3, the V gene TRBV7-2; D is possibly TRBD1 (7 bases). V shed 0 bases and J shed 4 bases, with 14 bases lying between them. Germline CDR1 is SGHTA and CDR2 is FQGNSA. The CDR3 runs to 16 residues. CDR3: CASSLALAGGSDTQYF. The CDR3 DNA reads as TGTGCCAGCAGCTTAGCTCTGGCAGGGGGGTCAGATACGCAGTATTTT.

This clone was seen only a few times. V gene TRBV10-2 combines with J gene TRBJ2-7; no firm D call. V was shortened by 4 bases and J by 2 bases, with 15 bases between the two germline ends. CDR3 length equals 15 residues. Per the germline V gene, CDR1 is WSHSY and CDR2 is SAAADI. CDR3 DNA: TGCGCCAGCAGTGCGTCCCAGCATGGGACCTACGAGCAGTACTTC. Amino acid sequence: CASSASQHGTYEQYF.

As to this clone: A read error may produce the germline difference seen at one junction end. This CDR3 reads CASSLDKNQPQHF. In DNA form, the CDR3 reads TGTGCTAGCAGCTTAGACAAAAATCAGCCCCAGCATTTT. The chain carries TRBV7-7 and TRBJ1-5; D unresolved. The CDR3 consists of 13 residues. Per the germline V gene, CDR1 is SSHAT and CDR2 is FNYEAQ (reference sequence). Full variable domain (missing parts from reference TRBV7-7 and TRBJ1-5): GAGVSQSPRYKVTKRGQDVTLRCDPISSHATLYWYQQALGQGPEFLTYFNYEAQPDKSGLPSDRFSAERPEGSISTLTIQRTEQRDSAMYRCASSLDKNQPQHFGDGTRLSIL.

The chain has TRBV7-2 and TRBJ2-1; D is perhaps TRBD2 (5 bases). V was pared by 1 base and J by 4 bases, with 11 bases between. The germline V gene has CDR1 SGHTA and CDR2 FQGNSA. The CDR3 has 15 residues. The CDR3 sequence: CASSLGGSAYNEQFF. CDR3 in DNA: TGTGCCAGCAGCTTAGGTGGGAGCGCTTACAATGAGCAGTTCTTC. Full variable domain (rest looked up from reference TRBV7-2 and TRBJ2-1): GAGVSQSPSNKVTEKGKDVELRCDPISGHTALYWYRQSLGQGLEFLIYFQGNSAPDKSGLPSDRFSAERTGGSVSTLTIQRTQQEDSAVYLCASSLGGSAYNEQFFGPGTRLTVL.